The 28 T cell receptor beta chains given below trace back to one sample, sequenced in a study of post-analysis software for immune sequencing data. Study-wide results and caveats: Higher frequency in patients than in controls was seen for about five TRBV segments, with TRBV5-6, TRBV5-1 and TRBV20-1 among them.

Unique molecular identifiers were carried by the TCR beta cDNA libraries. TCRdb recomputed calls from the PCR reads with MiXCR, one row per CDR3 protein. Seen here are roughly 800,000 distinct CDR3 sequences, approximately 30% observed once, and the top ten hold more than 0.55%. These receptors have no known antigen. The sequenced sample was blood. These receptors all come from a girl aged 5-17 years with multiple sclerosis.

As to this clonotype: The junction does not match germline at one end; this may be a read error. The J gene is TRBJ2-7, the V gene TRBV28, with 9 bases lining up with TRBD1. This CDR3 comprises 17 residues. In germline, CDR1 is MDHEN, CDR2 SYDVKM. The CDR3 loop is CVSSQGQGRIRWYEQYF. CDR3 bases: TGTGTCAGCAGCCAAGGACAGGGGAGGATTCGTTGGTACGAGCAGTACTTC.

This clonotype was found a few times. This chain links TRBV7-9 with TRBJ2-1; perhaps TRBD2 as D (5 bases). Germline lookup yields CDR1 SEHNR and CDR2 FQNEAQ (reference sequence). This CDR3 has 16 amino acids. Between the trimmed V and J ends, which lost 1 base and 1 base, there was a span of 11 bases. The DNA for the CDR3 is TGTGCCAGCAGCTTAGTCATCGGGGTATCCTACAATGAGCAGTTCTTC. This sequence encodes CASSLVIGVSYNEQFF. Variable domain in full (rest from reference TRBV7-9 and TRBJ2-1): DTGVSQNPRHKITKRGQNVTFRCDPISEHNRLYWYRQTLGQGPEFLTYFQNEAQLEKSRLLSDRFSAERPKGSFSTLEIQRTEQGDSAMYLCASSLVIGVSYNEQFFGPGTRLTVL.

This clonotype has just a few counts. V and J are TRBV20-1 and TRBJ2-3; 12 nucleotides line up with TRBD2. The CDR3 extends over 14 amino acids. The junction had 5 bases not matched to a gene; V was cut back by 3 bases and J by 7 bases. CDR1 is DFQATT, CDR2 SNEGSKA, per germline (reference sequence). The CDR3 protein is CSASRLAGDYTQYF. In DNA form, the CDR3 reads TGCAGTGCTAGTAGACTAGCGGGGGATTATACGCAGTATTTT.

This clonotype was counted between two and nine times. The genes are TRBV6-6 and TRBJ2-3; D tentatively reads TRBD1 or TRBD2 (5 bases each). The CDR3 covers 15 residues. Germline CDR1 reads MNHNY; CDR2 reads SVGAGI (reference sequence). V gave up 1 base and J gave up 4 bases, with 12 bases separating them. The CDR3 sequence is CASSYFTGTPDTQYF. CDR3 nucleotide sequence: TGTGCCAGCAGTTACTTTACCGGGACCCCAGATACGCAGTATTTT.

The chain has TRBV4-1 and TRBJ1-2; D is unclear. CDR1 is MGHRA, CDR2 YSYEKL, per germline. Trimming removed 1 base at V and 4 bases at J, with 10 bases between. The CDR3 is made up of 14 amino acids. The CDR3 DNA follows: TGCGCCAGCAGCCAAGTTGCATCTACCTATGGCTACACCTTC. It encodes CASSQVASTYGYTF.

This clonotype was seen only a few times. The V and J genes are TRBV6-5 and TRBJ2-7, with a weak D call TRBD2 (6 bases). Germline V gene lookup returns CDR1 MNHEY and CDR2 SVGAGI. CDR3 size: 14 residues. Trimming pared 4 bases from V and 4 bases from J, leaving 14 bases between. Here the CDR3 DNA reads TGTGCCAGCAGTTTAGGGGAGGCCGGTTACGAGCAGTACTTC. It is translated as CASSLGEAGYEQYF.

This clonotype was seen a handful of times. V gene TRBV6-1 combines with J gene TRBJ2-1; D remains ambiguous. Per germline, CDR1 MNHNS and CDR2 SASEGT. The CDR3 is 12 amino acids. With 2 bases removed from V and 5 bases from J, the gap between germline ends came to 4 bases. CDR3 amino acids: CASSEINNEQFF. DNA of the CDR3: TGTGCCAGCAGTGAAATAAACAATGAGCAGTTCTTC.

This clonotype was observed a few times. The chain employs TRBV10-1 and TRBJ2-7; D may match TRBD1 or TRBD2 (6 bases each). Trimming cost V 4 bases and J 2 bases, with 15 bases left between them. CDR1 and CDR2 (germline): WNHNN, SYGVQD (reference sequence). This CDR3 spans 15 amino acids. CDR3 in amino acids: CASSAGPGAPYEQYF. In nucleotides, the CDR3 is TGCGCCAGCAGTGCCGGCCCGGGGGCCCCCTACGAGCAGTACTTC.

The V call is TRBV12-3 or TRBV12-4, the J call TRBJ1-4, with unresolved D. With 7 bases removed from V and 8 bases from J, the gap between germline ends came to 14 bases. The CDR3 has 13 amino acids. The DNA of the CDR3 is TGTGCCAGCAAGTCAACCCCCCCGGAAAAACTGTTTTTT. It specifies CASKSTPPEKLFF.

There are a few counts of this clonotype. The CDR3 region is CASSQGVGGYTF. CDR3 nucleotides: TGTGCCAGCAGCCAAGGGGTTGGAGGCTACACCTTC. V usage is TRBV3-1 and J usage is TRBJ1-2; no firm D call. This CDR3 is built from 12 residues. Germline V gene sequence: CDR1 LGHDT, CDR2 YNNKEL (reference sequence). Trimming left V 1 base short and J 8 bases short, with 8 bases between.

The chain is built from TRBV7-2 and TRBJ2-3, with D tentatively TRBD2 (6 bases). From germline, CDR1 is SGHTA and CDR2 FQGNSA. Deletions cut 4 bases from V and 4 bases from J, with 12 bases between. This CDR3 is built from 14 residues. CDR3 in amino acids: CASSSDYSADTQYF. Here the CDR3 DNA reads TGTGCCAGCAGCTCGGACTACTCAGCAGATACGCAGTATTTT.

In DNA, the CDR3 is TGTGCCAGCAGCCACATTCTCAGGGGAGAAAAACTGTTTTTT. Translating it yields CASSHILRGEKLFF. The gene calls are TRBV3-1 and TRBJ1-4, with D perhaps TRBD1 (6 bases). This CDR3 region has 14 residues. Germline CDR1 LGHDT, CDR2 YNNKEL (reference sequence). V dropped 3 bases and J dropped 8 bases, with 13 bases sitting between them.

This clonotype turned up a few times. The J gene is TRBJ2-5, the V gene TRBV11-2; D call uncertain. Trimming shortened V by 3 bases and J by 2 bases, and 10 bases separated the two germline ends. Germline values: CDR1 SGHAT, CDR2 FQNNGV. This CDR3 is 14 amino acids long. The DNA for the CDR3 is TGTGCCAGCAGCTTTGGTGTGAGGCAAGAGACCCAGTACTTC. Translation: CASSFGVRQETQYF.

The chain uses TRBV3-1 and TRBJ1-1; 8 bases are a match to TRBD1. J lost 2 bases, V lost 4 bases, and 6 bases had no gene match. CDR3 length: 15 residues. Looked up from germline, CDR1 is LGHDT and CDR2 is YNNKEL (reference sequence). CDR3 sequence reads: CASSPGTGHNTEAFF. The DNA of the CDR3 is TGTGCCAGCAGCCCCGGGACAGGACACAACACTGAAGCTTTCTTT.

The CDR3 sequence is CASSALEGTQETQYF. In nucleotides, the CDR3 is TGCGCCAGCAGCGCCCTCGAGGGGACCCAAGAGACCCAGTACTTC. The V and J genes are TRBV4-3 and TRBJ2-5, with D tentatively TRBD1 or TRBD2 (5 bases each). V gave up 5 bases and J gave up 1 base, with 14 bases separating them. Germline V gene data show CDR1 as LGHNA and CDR2 as YSLEER. The CDR3 is 15 amino acids.

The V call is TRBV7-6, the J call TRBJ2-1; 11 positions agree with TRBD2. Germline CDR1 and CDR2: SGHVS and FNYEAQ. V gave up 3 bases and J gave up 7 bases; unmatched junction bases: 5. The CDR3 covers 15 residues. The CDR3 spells CASSFGTSGGNEQFF. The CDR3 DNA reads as TGTGCCAGCAGCTTTGGAACTAGCGGGGGTAATGAGCAGTTCTTC.

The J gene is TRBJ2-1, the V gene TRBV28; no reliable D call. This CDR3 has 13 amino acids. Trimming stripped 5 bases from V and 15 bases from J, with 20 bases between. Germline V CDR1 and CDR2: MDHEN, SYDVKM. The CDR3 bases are TGTGCCAGCAGTAAAACGTCGCCCTGGCATGGGTTCTTC. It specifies CASSKTSPWHGFF. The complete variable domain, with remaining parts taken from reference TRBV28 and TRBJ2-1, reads DVKVTQSSRYLVKRTGEKVFLECVQDMDHENMFWYRQDPGLGLRLIYFSYDVKMKEKGDIPEGYSVSREKKERFSLILESASTNQTSMYLCASSKTSPWHGFFGPGTRLTVL.

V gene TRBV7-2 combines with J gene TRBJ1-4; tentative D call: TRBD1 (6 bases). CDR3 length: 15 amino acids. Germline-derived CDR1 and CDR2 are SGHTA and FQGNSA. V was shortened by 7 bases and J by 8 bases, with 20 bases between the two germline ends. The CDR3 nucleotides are TGTGCCAGCACCCTTGGGGGCAGGGGAGGGGAAAAACTGTTTTTT. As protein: CASTLGGRGGEKLFF.

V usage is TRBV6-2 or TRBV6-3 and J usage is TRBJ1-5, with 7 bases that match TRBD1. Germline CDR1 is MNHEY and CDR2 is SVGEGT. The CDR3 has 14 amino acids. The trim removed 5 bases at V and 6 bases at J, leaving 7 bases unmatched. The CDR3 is CASSDQGVGQPQHF. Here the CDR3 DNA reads TGTGCCAGCAGTGATCAGGGGGTTGGTCAGCCCCAGCATTTT.

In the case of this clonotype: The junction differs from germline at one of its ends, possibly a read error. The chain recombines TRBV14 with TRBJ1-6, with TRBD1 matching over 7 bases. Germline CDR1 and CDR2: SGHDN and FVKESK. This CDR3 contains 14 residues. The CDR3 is CASSPGRGDSPPHF. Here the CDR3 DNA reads TGTGCCAGCAGCCCCGGCAGGGGGGATTCACCCCCCCACTTT.

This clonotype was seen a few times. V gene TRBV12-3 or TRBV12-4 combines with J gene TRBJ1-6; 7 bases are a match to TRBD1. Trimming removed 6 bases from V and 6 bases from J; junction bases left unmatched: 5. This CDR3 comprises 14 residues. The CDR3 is CASSPPGGNSPLHF. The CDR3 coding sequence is TGTGCCAGCAGCCCACCAGGGGGTAATTCACCCCTCCACTTT.

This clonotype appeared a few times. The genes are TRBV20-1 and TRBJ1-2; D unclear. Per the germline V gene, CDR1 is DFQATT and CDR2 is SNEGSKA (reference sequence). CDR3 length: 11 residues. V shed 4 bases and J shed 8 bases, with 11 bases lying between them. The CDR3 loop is CSAILSGGYTF. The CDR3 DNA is TGCAGTGCTATATTATCGGGGGGCTACACCTTC.

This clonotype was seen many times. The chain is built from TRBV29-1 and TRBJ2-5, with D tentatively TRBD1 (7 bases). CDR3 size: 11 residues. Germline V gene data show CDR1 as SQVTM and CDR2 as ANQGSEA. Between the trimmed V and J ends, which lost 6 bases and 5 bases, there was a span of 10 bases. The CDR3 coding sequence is TGCAGCGTGACAGGGAGGGAGACCCAGTACTTC. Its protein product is CSVTGRETQYF.

The CDR3 reads CASRQSRSYNEQFF. The CDR3 DNA sequence: TGTGCCAGCAGACAATCCAGGAGCTACAATGAGCAGTTCTTC. The chain recombines TRBV7-8 with TRBJ2-1; no definite D call. The CDR3 runs to 14 residues. Germline values: CDR1 SGHVS, CDR2 FQNEAQ. The ends were cut back, 6 bases at V and 3 bases at J, with 12 bases in the middle.

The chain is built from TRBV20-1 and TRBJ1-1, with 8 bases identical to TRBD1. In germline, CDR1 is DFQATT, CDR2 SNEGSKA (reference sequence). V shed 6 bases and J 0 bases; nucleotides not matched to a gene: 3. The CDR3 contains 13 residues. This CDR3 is CSAPTGVNTEAFF. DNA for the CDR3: TGCAGTGCGCCGACAGGGGTGAACACTGAAGCTTTCTTT.

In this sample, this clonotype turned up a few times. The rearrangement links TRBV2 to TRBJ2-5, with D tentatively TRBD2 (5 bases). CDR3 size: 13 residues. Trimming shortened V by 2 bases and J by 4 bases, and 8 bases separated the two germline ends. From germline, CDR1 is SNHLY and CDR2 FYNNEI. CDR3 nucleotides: TGTGCCAGCAGTGAAAGGAGGAGAGAGACCCAGTACTTC. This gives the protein CASSERRRETQYF. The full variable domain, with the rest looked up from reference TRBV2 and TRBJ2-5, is EPEVTQTPSHQVTQMGQEVILRCVPISNHLYFYWYRQILGQKVEFLVSFYNNEISEKSEIFDDQFSVERPDGSNFTLKIRSTKLEDSAMYFCASSERRRETQYFGPGTRLLVL.

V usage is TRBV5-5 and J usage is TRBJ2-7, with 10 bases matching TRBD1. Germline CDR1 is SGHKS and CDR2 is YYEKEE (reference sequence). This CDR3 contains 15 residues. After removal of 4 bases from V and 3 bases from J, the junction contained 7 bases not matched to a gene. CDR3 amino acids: CASSPTGGSNYEQYF. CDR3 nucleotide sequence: TGTGCCAGCAGCCCGACAGGGGGCTCAAACTACGAGCAGTACTTC.

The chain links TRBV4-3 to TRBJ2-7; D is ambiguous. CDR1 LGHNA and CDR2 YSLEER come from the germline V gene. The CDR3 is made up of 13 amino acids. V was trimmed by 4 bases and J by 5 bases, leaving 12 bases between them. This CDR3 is CASSLVVHHEQYF. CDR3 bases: TGCGCCAGCAGCCTAGTGGTCCACCACGAGCAGTACTTC.